The rows below give T cell receptor beta chains drawn from one sample of a study of post-analysis software for immune sequencing data. A single record per CDR3 protein comes from TCRdb applying MiXCR to the PCR reads. The profile shows hundreds of thousands of distinct CDR3 sequences, just under 30% of them singletons. Sequencing was done on a sample of blood. These receptors were collected from a girl aged 10 to 17 with multiple sclerosis. Each CDR3 is given with its conserved first and last residue. The D gene is left open where the match is weak. A clone size is listed for some rows: how often the clone was seen (once, few, many), or a class if it is expanded.

>TRBJ2-3|few|TRBV28|-
CVSSLSGTSTDTQYF
TGTGTCAGCAGTTTATCCGGGACTAGCACAGATACGCAGTATTTT
>TRBJ1-1|-|TRBV7-2|TRBD1
CASSLTGTGQFSTEAFF
TGTGCCAGCAGCTTGACCGGGACAGGGCAATTCTCCACTGAAGCTTTCTTT
>TRBJ2-3|-|TRBV7-2|TRBD2
CASSLNPLRGGGVAWNTQYF
TGTGCCAGCAGCTTAAATCCCTTGCGGGGGGGCGGAGTGGCGTGGAATACGCAGTATTTT
>TRBJ2-5|-|TRBV2|TRBD2
CASKKGLAGGHETQYF
TGTGCCAGCAAGAAAGGGCTAGCGGGGGGGCACGAGACTCAGTACTTC
>TRBJ1-5|few|TRBV4-1|-
CASSQVGRGGNQPQHF
TGCGCCAGCAGCCAAGTGGGAAGGGGGGGCAATCAGCCCCAGCATTTT
>TRBJ2-1|few|TRBV7-2|-
CASSFTVVYNEQFF
TGTGCCAGCAGCTTCACGGTAGTATACAATGAGCAGTTCTTC
>TRBJ2-2|-|TRBV2|-
CASSILDATGELFF
TGTGCCAGCAGTATTTTAGACGCAACCGGGGAGCTGTTTTTT
>TRBJ1-1|-|TRBV4-1|TRBD1
CASSPGQGPTEAFF
TGCGCCAGCAGCCCGGGACAGGGGCCTACTGAAGCTTTCTTT
>TRBJ2-7|few|TRBV7-2|-
CASSLEQGHWTYEQYF
TGTGCCAGCAGCTTAGAACAGGGACATTGGACCTACGAGCAGTACTTC
>TRBJ2-2|few|TRBV7-9|-
CASSPRLASTGELFF
TGTGCCAGCAGCCCTCGTTTGGCTAGCACCGGGGAGCTGTTTTTT
>TRBJ1-1|-|TRBV20-1|-
CSATPHSNTEAFF
TGCAGTGCCACCCCTCATTCCAACACTGAAGCTTTCTTT
>TRBJ2-5|many|TRBV7-2|-
CASSEGRHRVTQYF
TGTGCCAGCAGCGAAGGACGGCACAGGGTGACCCAGTACTTC
>TRBJ2-7|few|TRBV7-9|-
CASSLDPWTRYYEQYF
TGTGCCAGCAGCTTAGACCCCTGGACACGATACTACGAGCAGTACTTC
>TRBJ2-7|-|TRBV7-8|-
CASSQGSAFGRDNEQYF
TGTGCCAGCAGCCAGGGGTCTGCCTTCGGCAGGGACAATGAGCAGTACTTC
>TRBJ1-5|-|TRBV12-3/TRBV12-4|-
CASSDTGGNQPQHF
TGTGCCAGCAGCGATACAGGAGGTAATCAGCCCCAGCATTTT
>TRBJ1-5|-|TRBV4-3|TRBD1
CASSQRTGAHSYQPQHF
TGCGCCAGCAGCCAGCGGACAGGGGCTCATTCTTATCAGCCCCAGCATTTT
>TRBJ2-7|many|TRBV29-1|-
CSVAVTGGEQYF
TGCAGCGTTGCCGTGACAGGAGGCGAGCAGTACTTC
>TRBJ2-7|few|TRBV6-2/TRBV6-3|TRBD1
CASSYSGTGQGEQYF
TGTGCCAGCAGTTACTCGGGGACAGGCCAGGGAGAGCAGTACTTC
>TRBJ2-1|-|TRBV20-1|TRBD2
CSAREGRGRAEQFF
TGCAGTGCTAGAGAGGGACGCGGGAGGGCTGAGCAGTTCTTC
>TRBJ1-1|few|TRBV10-3|-
CAISDISRNTEAFF
TGTGCCATCAGTGACATCTCGAGGAACACTGAAGCTTTCTTT
>TRBJ1-5|few|TRBV24-1|TRBD1
CATRAGQGSDQPQHF
TGTGCCACCAGGGCTGGACAGGGCTCGGATCAGCCCCAGCATTTT
>TRBJ2-5|-|TRBV20-1|-
CSANTARGETQYF
TGCAGTGCCAACACCGCTAGGGGAGAGACCCAGTACTTC
>TRBJ2-1|-|TRBV28|TRBD2
CASSAGLAVNEQFF
TGTGCCAGCAGTGCGGGACTAGCGGTCAATGAGCAGTTCTTC